The 21 T cell receptor beta chains reported below all come from one sample, sequenced in a study of Graves' ophthalmopathy and Graves' hyperthyroidism. From RNA, the CDR3 regions of TCR beta chains were amplified and sequenced. The library came from an HTBI-primed first-round RT-PCR and a second-round multiplex PCR. One entry per CDR3 protein results from TCRdb running MiXCR on the multiplex PCR reads. The sample shows hundreds of thousands of distinct CDR3 sequences, 40% of them seen only once. Sequenced sample: peripheral blood. The source is an adult man with Graves' ophthalmopathy.

Ten or more counts support this clonotype. CDR3 in amino acids: CASRARGNYGYTF. Written as DNA, the CDR3 is TGTGCTTCTAGGGCGAGGGGAAACTATGGCTACACCTTC. The V call is TRBV15, the J call TRBJ1-2; maybe TRBD1 (5 bases). Looked up from germline, CDR1 is LNHNV and CDR2 is YYDKDF (reference sequence). The CDR3 has 13 residues.

This clonotype was seen ten or more times. The J gene is TRBJ2-5, the V gene TRBV20-1; D remains unclear. V lost 6 bases and J lost 4, with 9 bases in between. In germline, CDR1 is DFQATT, CDR2 SNEGSKA (reference sequence). This CDR3 has 11 residues. CDR3 sequence: CSATIRETQYF. DNA for the CDR3: TGCAGTGCCACAATCCGAGAGACCCAGTACTTC.

For the CDR3, the DNA is TGCAGCGTTGAGTTGGGGACAGGGGGCCAAGAGACCCAGTACTTC. Translation gives CSVELGTGGQETQYF. The chain is built from TRBV29-1 and TRBJ2-5, with 11 bases aligning to TRBD1. The CDR3 has 15 residues. V dropped 3 bases and J dropped 1; count of bases not matched to a gene: 4. Germline V CDR1 and CDR2: SQVTM, ANQGSEA.

The chain links TRBV9 to TRBJ2-7, with 7 bases lining up with TRBD2. The CDR3 extends over 14 amino acids. Unmatched junction bases numbered 9, after V lost 4 bases and J lost 5 bases. Germline assignment: CDR1 SGDLS and CDR2 YYNGEE. CDR3 protein: CASSPGGRFHEQYF. The CDR3 bases are TGTGCCAGCAGCCCAGGCGGGAGATTCCACGAGCAGTACTTC.

This clonotype was found many times. The rearrangement joins TRBV2 to TRBJ1-1; D remains unclear. Per the germline V gene, CDR1 is SNHLY and CDR2 is FYNNEI. Trimming took 7 bases from V and 8 from J, leaving 14 bases between them. The CDR3 sequence is 12 residues long. The CDR3 bases are TGTGCCAGCACCGAGGGAGACAAAGAAGCTTTCTTT. It yields the protein CASTEGDKEAFF.

This clonotype was counted between two and nine times. This chain connects TRBV10-3 to TRBJ1-1, with D maybe TRBD1 (5 bases). This CDR3 is built from 13 residues. The V end lost 10 bases, the J end lost 4 bases, and 16 bases lay between the germline ends. Germline values: CDR1 ENHRY, CDR2 SYGVKD. CDR3 coding DNA: TGTGCCAGCAAGAGACAGATCTTCACTGAAGCTTTCTTT. This encodes CASKRQIFTEAFF.

The chain joins TRBV10-1 to TRBJ2-5; D gene unclear. CDR1 is WNHNN and CDR2 is SYGVQD in the germline V gene (reference sequence). V gave up 4 bases and J gave up 8 bases, with 11 bases separating them. This CDR3 spans 12 amino acids. The CDR3 region is CASSAGKDTQYF. CDR3 coding DNA: TGCGCCAGCAGTGCTGGGAAGGATACCCAGTACTTC.

This clonotype was counted at least ten times. The V and J genes are TRBV25-1 and TRBJ2-5, with TRBD2 matching 11 bases. With V trimmed by 2 bases and J by 3 bases, 8 bases remained unmatched. The germline V gene encodes CDR1 MGHDK and CDR2 SYGVNS. This CDR3 is 17 amino acids long. Here the CDR3 reads CASSELGASGRKETQYF. CDR3 DNA sequence: TGTGCCAGCAGTGAACTCGGGGCTAGCGGGAGGAAAGAGACCCAGTACTTC.

Comments on this clonotype: A read error is likely, as this CDR3 ends without the conserved phenylalanine or tryptophan. The CDR3 reads CSATLSRDTKREDGYTS. CDR3 coding DNA: TGCAGTGCCACTTTGTCCCGGGACACGAAACGGGAGGATGGCTACACCTCC. The chain recombines TRBV20-1 with TRBJ1-2; weak D call: TRBD1 (6 bases). Germline V gene lookup returns CDR1 DFQATT and CDR2 SNEGSKA (reference sequence). This CDR3 is 17 amino acids long. V lost 6 bases and J lost 6, with 29 bases in between.

With regard to this clonotype: A much larger clone is a single base away; this may be a read error. V gene TRBV29-1 combines with J gene TRBJ2-2; D is undetermined. The CDR3 is made up of 14 amino acids. Germline V gene lookup returns CDR1 SQVTM and CDR2 ANQGSEA. CDR3 amino acids: CSALGSMNTGELFF. CDR3 coding DNA: TGCAGTGCTCTCGGTTCGATGAACACCGGGGAGCTGTTTTTT.

The chain couples TRBV4-2 to TRBJ2-2; D is unresolved. Deletions cut 4 bases from V and 3 bases from J, with 9 bases between. This CDR3 has 14 amino acids. Germline V CDR1 and CDR2: LGHNA, YNFKEQ. The CDR3 nucleotides read TGTGCCAGCAGCCGAGAGACATACACCGGGGAGCTGTTTTTT. Its translation: CASSRETYTGELFF.

This clonotype was observed many times. This chain connects TRBV9 to TRBJ1-1; D remains ambiguous. CDR3 length: 14 amino acids. V was pared by 0 bases and J by 1 base, with 7 bases between. Germline CDR1 is SGDLS and CDR2 is YYNGEE. This CDR3 is CASSVGLENTEAFF. The CDR3 nucleotides read TGTGCCAGCAGCGTAGGTTTAGAGAACACTGAAGCTTTCTTT.

V and J are TRBV25-1 and TRBJ2-2, with 9 bases lining up with TRBD2. With 9 bases clipped from V and 1 base from J, the junction kept 0 bases outside the gene matches. The V gene's germline CDR1 is MGHDK and CDR2 SYGVNS. The CDR3 runs 13 residues. The CDR3, as DNA: TGTGCCAGACTAGCGGGGAACACCGGGGAGCTGTTTTTT. Amino acid sequence: CARLAGNTGELFF.

The table lists this clonotype with a few counts. The V and J genes are TRBV7-2 and TRBJ1-2; D ambiguous. Deletions cut 6 bases from V and 8 bases from J, with 22 bases between. The CDR3 is 15 amino acids. CDR1 SGHTA and CDR2 FQGNSA come from the germline V gene. CDR3 amino acids: CASSLSTVQTRGYTF. The CDR3 coding sequence is TGTGCCAGCAGTTTGTCTACCGTCCAGACGCGGGGCTACACCTTC.

This clonotype was counted between two and nine times. The V and J genes are TRBV7-9 and TRBJ2-2; 7 positions match TRBD1. Germline trimming cut 4 bases from V and 5 bases from J; bases unmatched to any gene: 4. Germline lookup yields CDR1 SEHNR and CDR2 FQNEAQ (reference sequence). This CDR3 has 14 amino acids. The CDR3 coding sequence is TGTGCCAGCAGCTGGGGACAGCCAACCGGGGAGCTGTTTTTT. This gives the protein CASSWGQPTGELFF.

The CDR3 region has the DNA TGCAGTGCAAACCGGGACAACACTGAAGCTTTCTTT. Protein sequence: CSANRDNTEAFF. The chain joins TRBV20-1 to TRBJ1-1; perhaps TRBD1 as D (5 bases). Trimming cost V 6 bases and J 2 bases, with 10 bases left between them. CDR3 length equals 12 residues. The germline gives CDR1 DFQATT, CDR2 SNEGSKA (reference sequence).

This clonotype was counted only a few times. CDR3 sequence (DNA): TGTGCCAGCAGTCTAAACGACAACTACAATCAGCCCCAGCATTTT. Translated: CASSLNDNYNQPQHF. This chain joins TRBV12-3 or TRBV12-4 and TRBJ1-5, with D unclear. The CDR3 length is 15 residues. V was clipped by 5 bases and J by 3 bases, with 14 bases between them.

This clonotype was recorded a few times. The rearrangement joins TRBV6-5 to TRBJ2-7, with TRBD1 matching 7 bases. CDR3 length equals 15 residues. After removal of 7 bases from V and 1 base from J, the junction contained 10 bases not matched to a gene. Germline V gene data show CDR1 as MNHEY and CDR2 as SVGAGI. CDR3: CASKPMGQKSYEQYF. For the CDR3, the DNA is TGTGCCAGCAAACCGATGGGACAGAAATCCTACGAGCAGTACTTC.

A single count supports this clonotype. The chain employs TRBV29-1 and TRBJ1-2; 7 nucleotides line up with TRBD1. This CDR3 comprises 13 residues. Germline lookup yields CDR1 SQVTM and CDR2 ANQGSEA. With 6 bases clipped from V and 4 bases from J, the junction kept 8 bases outside the gene matches. This CDR3 is CSVSRGTAYGYTF. The CDR3 region has the DNA TGCAGCGTAAGCAGAGGGACAGCCTATGGCTACACCTTC.

This chain connects TRBV24-1 to TRBJ1-2; maybe TRBD1 (5 bases). This CDR3 region has 11 residues. The germline V gene has CDR1 KGHDR and CDR2 SFDVKD. The V end was cut by 4 bases, the J end by 12 bases, with 11 bases between. In DNA form, the CDR3 reads TGTGCCACCAGTGAAGGGACGGTTAACACCTTC. It translates to CATSEGTVNTF.

This clonotype has at least ten counts. The J gene is TRBJ1-2, the V gene TRBV29-1, with D possibly TRBD1 on 6 matching bases. Germline V CDR1 and CDR2: SQVTM, ANQGSEA. The length of the CDR3 is 13 residues. Trimming stripped 3 bases from V and 8 bases from J, with 16 bases between. The chain's CDR3 is CSVESGGARGYTF. The CDR3 DNA is TGCAGCGTTGAGTCGGGGGGGGCTAGGGGCTACACCTTC.